A single sample gave rise to the 31 T cell receptor beta chains below, sequenced in a study of blood T cell repertoires in COVID-19. Assay: immunoSEQ multiplex PCR; the TCRdb copy retains only in-frame clones and omits some. The profile shows under 250,000 clones, around nine tenths of them singletons. Sequencing was performed on peripheral blood. These receptors originate from an older woman who had recovered from COVID-19.

V is TRBV5-1 and J is TRBJ2-7, with TRBD1 matching over 8 bases. J lost 5 bases, V lost 4 bases, and 11 bases had no gene match. Germline assignment: CDR1 SGHRS and CDR2 YFSETQ. The CDR3 length is 15 residues. The CDR3 reads CASSTGQGRIHEQYF. CDR3 in DNA: TGCGCCAGCAGCACAGGACAGGGTCGTATACACGAGCAGTACTTC.

V gene TRBV29-1 combines with J gene TRBJ1-4; 7 nucleotides match TRBD1. Per germline, CDR1 SQVTM and CDR2 ANQGSEA. CDR3 length: 12 residues. V dropped 7 bases and J dropped 7; count of bases not matched to a gene: 6. CDR3 coding DNA: TGCAGCGGGTCGACAGGGAGTGAAAAACTGTTTTTT. Amino acids: CSGSTGSEKLFF. The whole variable domain, remainder taken from reference TRBV29-1 and TRBJ1-4, is SAVISQKPSRDICQRGTSLTIQCQVDSQVTMMFWYRQQPGQSLTLIATANQGSEATYESGFVIDKFPISRPNLTFSTLTVSNMSPEDSSIYLCSGSTGSEKLFFGSGTQLSVL.

V and J are TRBV3-1 (or the pseudogene TRBV3-2) and TRBJ1-6; D uncertain. The ends were cut back, 0 bases at V and 10 bases at J, with 7 bases in the middle. The CDR3 totals 13 residues. Germline-derived CDR1 and CDR2 are LGHDT and YNNKEL (reference sequence). This CDR3 reads CASSQETLSPLHF. Here the CDR3 DNA reads TGTGCCAGCAGCCAAGAAACATTATCACCCCTCCACTTT.

This clone was observed once. The chain carries TRBV24-1 and TRBJ2-6; 9 bases fit TRBD1. V lost 0 bases, J lost 4 bases, and 15 bases stayed unmatched. CDR1 is KGHDR, CDR2 SFDVKD, per germline. This CDR3 region has 21 residues. For the CDR3, the DNA is TGTGCCACCAGTGATTTGCTTGCCTCCGGGACAGGGAGATGGGGGGCCAACGTCCTGACTTTC. It yields the protein CATSDLLASGTGRWGANVLTF.

The V and J genes are TRBV5-1 and TRBJ2-5; TRBD1 matches 7 bases. The CDR3 runs 13 residues. Per germline, CDR1 SGHRS and CDR2 YFSETQ. Unmatched junction bases numbered 5, after V lost 4 bases and J lost 5 bases. CDR3 sequence reads: CASSRGQAETQYF. The CDR3 DNA follows: TGCGCCAGCAGCCGTGGACAGGCGGAGACCCAGTACTTC.

The CDR3 here is CGRREGRAGGSYEQYF. The CDR3 nucleotides read TGTGGTAGAAGGGAAGGTAGGGCGGGGGGCTCCTACGAGCAGTACTTC. V usage is TRBV12-1 and J usage is TRBJ2-7; the table's TRBD2 call for D was not verified on the DNA. TRBV12-1 is an annotated pseudogene. The CDR3 has 16 amino acids.

This rearrangement joins TRBV15 to TRBJ2-1; D is perhaps TRBD2 (5 bases). V lost 0 bases to trimming and J lost 7 bases, with 10 bases between them. The CDR3 consists of 14 residues. Germline assignment: CDR1 LNHNV and CDR2 YYDKDF (reference sequence). In nucleotides, the CDR3 is TGTGCCACCAGCAGAGATCTTCGGGGAAATGAGCAGTTCTTC. Its protein is CATSRDLRGNEQFF.

This clone was picked up one time. V usage is TRBV6-2 or TRBV6-3 and J usage is TRBJ2-5; 9 positions agree with TRBD1. This CDR3 is built from 16 residues. The germline V gene has CDR1 MNHEY and CDR2 SVGEGT. Trimming took 4 bases from V and 6 from J; bases not matched to a gene: 12. DNA of the CDR3: TGTGCCAGCAGTTGGGGACAGGGCGGATTTCGAAAGACCCAGTACTTC. Protein: CASSWGQGGFRKTQYF.

The chain combines TRBV3-1 (or the pseudogene TRBV3-2) with TRBJ2-7, with 9 bases identical to TRBD1. CDR3 length equals 15 residues. Germline CDR1 is LGHDT and CDR2 is YNNKEL (reference sequence). The V and J ends lost 1 base and 4 bases, in that order; junction bases with no gene match: 5. The CDR3 sequence is CASSQVPGQGYEQYF. The CDR3 DNA reads as TGTGCCAGCAGCCAAGTGCCGGGACAGGGATACGAGCAGTACTTC.

This chain joins TRBV7-2 and TRBJ2-4; D is uncertain. V dropped 5 bases and J dropped 0 bases, with 11 bases sitting between them. Germline CDR1 SGHTA, CDR2 FQGNSA. The CDR3 runs 15 residues. In DNA form, the CDR3 reads TGTGCCAGCAGCACCCTCGGTATAGCCAAAAACATTCAGTACTTC. Translating gives CASSTLGIAKNIQYF. The complete variable domain, with remaining parts taken from reference TRBV7-2 and TRBJ2-4, reads GAGVSQSPSNKVTEKGKDVELRCDPISGHTALYWYRQSLGQGLEFLIYFQGNSAPDKSGLPSDRFSAERTGGSVSTLTIQRTQQEDSAVYLCASSTLGIAKNIQYFGAGTRLSVL.

The chain couples TRBV11-2 to TRBJ1-6; a possible D gene is TRBD1 (5 bases). The CDR3 length is 16 residues. V dropped 1 base and J dropped 8 bases, with 15 bases sitting between them. The V gene's germline CDR1 is SGHAT and CDR2 FQNNGV. DNA for the CDR3: TGTGCCAGCAGCTTAGGGGTCCAGGGTTCCTATTCACCCCTCCACTTT. Its translation is CASSLGVQGSYSPLHF.

The rearrangement links TRBV6-2 or TRBV6-3 to TRBJ2-1, with 9 positions matching TRBD2. V was pared by 4 bases and J by 8 bases, with 18 bases of the junction left unmatched. The germline gives CDR1 MNHEY, CDR2 SVGEGT. The CDR3 length is 18 residues. CDR3 in amino acids: CASSFLPSTSGEVDEQFF. The DNA of the CDR3 is TGTGCCAGCAGTTTTCTCCCTTCGACTAGCGGAGAGGTGGATGAGCAGTTCTTC.

For the CDR3, the DNA is TGTGCCAGCAGTGACCTAAACTATGGCTACACCTTC. This translates into CASSDLNYGYTF. The V call is TRBV6-1, the J call TRBJ1-2; D remains ambiguous. The V end lost 3 bases, the J end lost 2 bases, and 4 bases lay between the germline ends. Germline lookup yields CDR1 MNHNS and CDR2 SASEGT. The CDR3 consists of 12 residues.

J is TRBJ1-1 and V is TRBV6-6; D uncertain. V was shortened by 3 bases and J by 5 bases, with 16 bases between the two germline ends. This CDR3 is built from 15 residues. In germline, CDR1 is MNHNY, CDR2 SVGAGI (reference sequence). The CDR3 sequence: CASSYQGTGRTEAFF. In DNA, the CDR3 is TGTGCCAGCAGTTATCAAGGTACGGGGAGGACTGAAGCTTTCTTT.

The genes are TRBV5-1 and TRBJ2-2; 7 bases agree with TRBD1. CDR1 is SGHRS, CDR2 YFSETQ, per germline. Trimming cost V 0 bases and J 8 bases; bases outside gene matches: 4. The CDR3 is 14 amino acids. CDR3 loop: CASSLEQGTGELFF. CDR3 nucleotides: TGCGCCAGCAGCTTGGAACAGGGGACAGGGGAGCTGTTTTTT.

The genes are TRBV5-1 and TRBJ2-7; 12 nucleotides match TRBD1. Germline values: CDR1 SGHRS, CDR2 YFSETQ. CDR3 length: 17 residues. Trimming at V came to 0 bases and at J to 3 bases, leaving 7 bases not matched to a gene. The CDR3 here is CASSLVPGTGGYYEQYF. The CDR3 DNA reads as TGCGCCAGCAGCTTGGTTCCGGGGACAGGGGGCTACTACGAGCAGTACTTC.

The chain has TRBV28 and TRBJ1-4; D remains unclear. Per germline, CDR1 MDHEN and CDR2 SYDVKM. The CDR3 totals 15 residues. V was pared by 4 bases and J by 0 bases, with 9 bases between. This CDR3 is CASSSPSATNEKLFF. DNA of the CDR3: TGTGCCAGCAGTTCCCCGTCAGCAACTAATGAAAAACTGTTTTTT.

This clone occurred once. V gene TRBV5-1 combines with J gene TRBJ2-5; 13 nucleotides match TRBD2. The CDR3 has 16 residues. CDR1 SGHRS and CDR2 YFSETQ come from the germline V gene. J gave up 5 bases and V 3 bases, and 7 bases lay outside the gene matches. CDR3 nucleotides: TGCGCCAGCAGCTCGACTAGCGGGGGGTTGGGGGAGACCCAGTACTTC. This codes for CASSSTSGGLGETQYF.

The chain carries TRBV29-1 and TRBJ2-1; 8 bases line up with TRBD1. This CDR3 is 15 amino acids long. Losses at the gene ends were 3 bases for V and 8 bases for J; bases not matched to a gene: 12. Germline values: CDR1 SQVTM, CDR2 ANQGSEA. CDR3 sequence: CSVDRTGSAFDEQFF. In DNA form, the CDR3 reads TGCAGCGTTGACCGGACAGGGAGCGCGTTCGATGAGCAGTTCTTC.

The chain uses TRBV6-5 and TRBJ2-3; 8 bases line up with TRBD1. This CDR3 spans 13 amino acids. V shed 10 bases and J 1 base; nucleotides not matched to a gene: 4. Germline lookup yields CDR1 MNHEY and CDR2 SVGAGI. The chain's CDR3 is CATTDRGTDTQYF. For the CDR3, the DNA is TGTGCCACAACGGACAGGGGCACAGATACGCAGTATTTT.

The rearrangement links TRBV2 to TRBJ2-5; 7 nucleotides line up with TRBD1. J lost 0 bases, V lost 6 bases, and 4 bases had no gene match. The CDR3 totals 14 residues. Germline assignment: CDR1 SNHLY and CDR2 FYNNEI. The CDR3 DNA reads as TGTGCCAGCAGCGTACAGGGGAACCAAGAGACCCAGTACTTC. As protein: CASSVQGNQETQYF.

The chain recombines TRBV10-1 with TRBJ1-2; TRBD1 aligns across 7 bases. V shed 2 bases and J 6 bases; nucleotides not matched to a gene: 3. Per germline, CDR1 WNHNN and CDR2 SYGVQD (reference sequence). CDR3 length: 13 residues. The CDR3 spells CASSETGVNGYTF. The CDR3 bases are TGCGCCAGCAGTGAGACAGGGGTAAATGGCTACACCTTC.

Here the CDR3 DNA reads TGTGCCAGCTCACCCGGGACAGGGCTGACCTACAATGAGCAGTTCTTC. Translating gives CASSPGTGLTYNEQFF. The V call is TRBV18, the J call TRBJ2-1; TRBD1 matches at 9 bases. The V segment lost 3 bases and the J segment 2 bases; nucleotides outside the gene matches: 5. Per the germline V gene, CDR1 is KGHSH and CDR2 is LQKENI. The CDR3 is 16 residues long.

The chain has TRBV9 and TRBJ2-1; 10 bases are a match to TRBD2. CDR1 is SGDLS and CDR2 is YYNGEE in the germline V gene. The CDR3 is 16 amino acids. The V and J ends lost 4 bases and 3 bases, in that order; junction bases with no gene match: 7. CDR3 nucleotide sequence: TGTGCCAGCAGCATCGGACTAGCGGATTACTACAATGAGCAGTTCTTC. Translated, it gives CASSIGLADYYNEQFF.

The chain uses TRBV11-2 and TRBJ1-2; D is unresolved. CDR3 length: 14 residues. The V end lost 0 bases, the J end lost 2 bases, and 7 bases lay between the germline ends. Germline V gives CDR1 SGHAT, CDR2 FQNNGV. CDR3 loop: CASSLEIRNYGYTF. The CDR3 nucleotides are TGTGCCAGCAGCTTAGAAATCAGAAACTATGGCTACACCTTC.

The gene calls are TRBV28 and TRBJ2-7, with 11 bases identical to TRBD2. CDR1 and CDR2 (germline): MDHEN, SYDVKM. There are 15 residues in the CDR3. V lost 3 bases, J lost 7 bases, and 8 bases stayed unmatched. CDR3 sequence reads: CASSLVVAGGFEQYF. The CDR3 bases are TGTGCCAGCAGTTTGGTGGTAGCGGGGGGGTTTGAGCAGTACTTC.

The chain joins TRBV6-5 to TRBJ2-1; the match to TRBD2 covers 11 bases. The CDR3 is 15 residues long. The junction had 2 bases not matched to a gene; V was cut back by 6 bases and J by 1 base. The germline gives CDR1 MNHEY, CDR2 SVGAGI. The CDR3 region has the DNA TGTGCCAGCAGACGGACTAGCGGGTCCTACAATGAGCAGTTCTTC. Translating gives CASRRTSGSYNEQFF.

As to this clone: Within the sample, other DNA sequences also encode this same CDR3. The V and J genes are TRBV6-5 and TRBJ1-3; D remains ambiguous. This CDR3 has 12 residues. V lost 6 bases and J lost 1, with 4 bases in between. From germline, CDR1 is MNHEY and CDR2 SVGAGI. CDR3 nucleotides: TGTGCCAGCAGGTCGTCTGGAAACACCATATATTTT. It yields the protein CASRSSGNTIYF.

The chain is built from TRBV7-9 and TRBJ1-1; 9 positions match TRBD1. This CDR3 contains 16 residues. Unmatched junction bases numbered 6, after V lost 3 bases and J lost 1 base. In germline, CDR1 is SEHNR, CDR2 FQNEAQ (reference sequence). The CDR3 sequence is CASSFRTGAPNTEAFF. CDR3 DNA: TGTGCCAGCAGCTTTCGGACAGGGGCCCCGAACACTGAAGCTTTCTTT. Filled out from reference TRBV7-9 and TRBJ1-1, the complete variable domain reads DTGVSQNPRHKITKRGQNVTFRCDPISEHNRLYWYRQTLGQGPEFLTYFQNEAQLEKSRLLSDRFSAERPKGSFSTLEIQRTEQGDSAMYLCASSFRTGAPNTEAFFGQGTRLTVV.

A single count supports this clone. The CDR3 protein is CASRIQGANNSPLHF. The CDR3, as DNA: TGTGCCAGCAGAATACAGGGGGCTAATAATTCACCCCTCCACTTT. The chain carries TRBV28 and TRBJ1-6, with 9 positions matching TRBD1. After removal of 6 bases from V and 5 bases from J, the junction contained 5 bases not matched to a gene. CDR3 length: 15 residues. The germline V gene encodes CDR1 MDHEN and CDR2 SYDVKM.

V and J are TRBV7-9 and TRBJ1-2, with TRBD1 matching 9 bases. In germline, CDR1 is SEHNR, CDR2 FQNEAQ (reference sequence). The CDR3 is made up of 14 amino acids. After removal of 5 bases from V and 10 bases from J, the junction contained 11 bases not matched to a gene. The CDR3 DNA is TGTGCCAGCAGCCTCACGTTGGGACAGGGAGACTACACCTTC. This gives the protein CASSLTLGQGDYTF.